These 20 T cell receptor beta chains originate from one sample sequenced in a study of T cells in Graves' hyperthyroidism and ophthalmopathy. RNA transcripts gave rise to amplified TCR beta CDR3 regions. Primed by the HTBI set, a first-round RT-PCR was run on the TCR CDR3. From the multiplex PCR reads, TCRdb called clonotypes with MiXCR, one entry per CDR3 protein. The sample has a few hundred thousand distinct CDR3 sequences, around 13% seen once. Sequencing used blood. The receptors were gathered from a woman younger than 30 with Graves' hyperthyroidism.

In this sample, this clonotype turned up many times. The chain carries TRBV28 and TRBJ2-7; no clear D gene. The germline V gene encodes CDR1 MDHEN and CDR2 SYDVKM. The CDR3 is 15 amino acids. Trimming stripped 5 bases from V and 0 bases from J, with 14 bases between. The DNA for the CDR3 is TGTGCCAGCAGTCCTCACCGAGGTTTCTCCTACGAGCAGTACTTC. This translates into CASSPHRGFSYEQYF.

This clonotype has a count of ten or more. The V and J genes are TRBV30 and TRBJ2-4; 15 bases align to TRBD2. CDR3 size: 16 residues. J lost 6 bases, V lost 5 bases, and 8 bases had no gene match. Germline CDR1 GTSNPN, CDR2 SVGIG (reference sequence). This CDR3 reads CAWGHPGLAGGNIQYF. The CDR3 DNA sequence: TGTGCCTGGGGCCACCCGGGACTAGCGGGGGGAAACATTCAGTACTTC. The entire variable domain, with the rest obtained from reference TRBV30 and TRBJ2-4, is as follows: SQTIHQWPATLVQPVGSPLSLECTVEGTSNPNLYWYRQAAGRGLQLLFYSVGIGQISSEVPQNLSASRPQDRQFILSSKKLLLSDSGFYLCAWGHPGLAGGNIQYFGAGTRLSVL.

The rearrangement joins TRBV3-1 to TRBJ2-7, with D perhaps matching TRBD1 (6 bases). CDR1 is LGHDT, CDR2 YNNKEL, per germline (reference sequence). Trimming left V 4 bases short and J 3 bases short, with 13 bases between. The CDR3 consists of 14 residues. CDR3 DNA sequence: TGTGCCAGCAGCCCCCGACAGGATAGCTACGAGCAGTACTTC. Translation: CASSPRQDSYEQYF.

The chain employs TRBV19 and TRBJ2-4, with D perhaps being TRBD1 or TRBD2 (5 bases each). V shed 3 bases and J shed 0 bases, with 12 bases lying between them. The CDR3 consists of 16 residues. Germline assignment: CDR1 LNHDA and CDR2 SQIVND (reference sequence). In DNA form, the CDR3 reads TGTGCCAGTAGTATTGGGAAGGGACGAGCCAAAAACATTCAGTACTTC. It encodes CASSIGKGRAKNIQYF.

This clonotype was seen repeatedly, ten times or more. The chain has TRBV20-1 and TRBJ2-7; possibly TRBD2 for D (6 bases). Between the trimmed V and J ends, which lost 3 bases and 0 bases, there was a span of 9 bases. Germline V lookup: CDR1 DFQATT, CDR2 SNEGSKA (reference sequence). This CDR3 contains 13 residues. Here the CDR3 reads CSASRELSYEQYF. The CDR3 DNA follows: TGCAGTGCTAGCCGGGAGCTCTCCTACGAGCAGTACTTC.

This clonotype came up many times. The gene calls are TRBV12-3 or TRBV12-4 and TRBJ1-2, with D possibly TRBD1 on 5 matching bases. There are 14 residues in the CDR3. V lost 3 bases, J lost 4 bases, and 12 bases lay in between. Here the CDR3 DNA reads TGTGCCAGCAGTTTCGGGGACCAGATCTATGGCTACACCTTC. Translated: CASSFGDQIYGYTF.

This clonotype was detected many times. The chain carries TRBV7-2 and TRBJ1-1; D perhaps matches TRBD1 (6 bases). Germline V lookup: CDR1 SGHTA, CDR2 FQGNSA. The CDR3 loop spans 15 amino acids. The V end was cut by 5 bases, the J end by 0 bases, with 13 bases between. Here the CDR3 DNA reads TGTGCCAGCAGCGTTAGAGGGGGGGTGAACACTGAAGCTTTCTTT. Translation: CASSVRGGVNTEAFF. Supplemented by reference TRBV7-2 and TRBJ1-1, the full variable domain reads GAGVSQSPSNKVTEKGKDVELRCDPISGHTALYWYRQSLGQGLEFLIYFQGNSAPDKSGLPSDRFSAERTGGSVSTLTIQRTQQEDSAVYLCASSVRGGVNTEAFFGQGTRLTVV.

This clonotype was seen many times. The J gene is TRBJ2-1, the V gene TRBV20-1; 9 positions agree with TRBD2. CDR1 and CDR2 from the germline V gene are DFQATT and SNEGSKA (reference sequence). The CDR3 totals 15 residues. With 6 bases clipped from V and 9 bases from J, the junction kept 15 bases outside the gene matches. The CDR3 sequence is CSAHGGSGSDAEQFF. The CDR3 DNA reads TGCAGTGCGCATGGAGGTAGCGGGAGTGATGCTGAGCAGTTCTTC.

V is TRBV6-1 and J is TRBJ2-7; D is possibly TRBD1 (5 bases). Germline CDR1 is MNHNS and CDR2 is SASEGT. CDR3 length: 12 residues. V was shortened by 7 bases and J by 0 bases, with 7 bases between the two germline ends. This CDR3 reads CASKDNSYEQYF. The CDR3 DNA reads TGTGCCAGCAAGGACAACTCCTACGAGCAGTACTTC.

The genes are TRBV7-3 and TRBJ2-1; D gene uncertain. In germline, CDR1 is SGHTA, CDR2 FQGTGA. The CDR3 has 16 residues. Trimming stripped 4 bases from V and 2 bases from J, with 15 bases between. DNA of the CDR3: TGTGCCAGCAGCTACAACTCAATGTCCCCCTACAATGAGCAGTTCTTC. This gives the protein CASSYNSMSPYNEQFF.

This chain connects TRBV28 to TRBJ2-7; possible D gene TRBD2, 6 bases. The ends were cut back, 6 bases at V and 0 bases at J, with 12 bases in the middle. Germline assignment: CDR1 MDHEN and CDR2 SYDVKM. The CDR3 runs 14 residues. CDR3 protein: CASSKPGDSYEQYF. The CDR3 nucleotides are TGTGCCAGCAGCAAACCGGGGGACTCCTACGAGCAGTACTTC.

There are many counts of this clonotype. V usage is TRBV11-2 and J usage is TRBJ2-3; D remains ambiguous. Germline values: CDR1 SGHAT, CDR2 FQNNGV. V lost 3 bases, J lost 1 base, and 11 bases lay in between. CDR3 length equals 15 residues. CDR3 residues: CASSFRGSRTDTQYF. For the CDR3, the DNA is TGTGCCAGCAGCTTCCGCGGTTCTCGCACAGATACGCAGTATTTT.

This clonotype was counted ten times or more. The rearrangement uses TRBV7-9 and TRBJ2-1; perhaps TRBD2 as D (6 bases). CDR1 is SEHNR and CDR2 is FQNEAQ in the germline V gene (reference sequence). The CDR3 extends over 16 amino acids. The V and J ends lost 1 base and 3 bases respectively, with 13 bases between them. DNA of the CDR3: TGTGCCAGCAGCTTAGTTCGCGGGATAGTCTACAATGAGCAGTTCTTC. Translation: CASSLVRGIVYNEQFF.

In its sample, this clonotype was seen a few times. This chain joins TRBV2 and TRBJ2-2; 11 positions agree with TRBD2. The germline CDR1 and CDR2 sequences are SNHLY and FYNNEI. V lost 8 bases, J lost 3 bases, and 5 bases stayed unmatched. The CDR3 covers 15 residues. For the CDR3, the DNA is TGTGCCAGCTCCGGGACTAGCGGCTACACCGGGGAGCTGTTTTTT. As protein: CASSGTSGYTGELFF. Together with reference TRBV2 and TRBJ2-2, the CDR3 gives the full variable domain: EPEVTQTPSHQVTQMGQEVILRCVPISNHLYFYWYRQILGQKVEFLVSFYNNEISEKSEIFDDQFSVERPDGSNFTLKIRSTKLEDSAMYFCASSGTSGYTGELFFGEGSRLTVL.

This clonotype was seen repeatedly, ten times or more. The chain links TRBV12-3 or TRBV12-4 to TRBJ2-1; weak D call: TRBD1 (6 bases). Trimming pared 7 bases from V and 7 bases from J, leaving 17 bases between. The CDR3 has 14 amino acids. CDR3 sequence (DNA): TGTGCCAGCACTCCGGGACAACGAGGTAATGAGCAGTTCTTC. This encodes CASTPGQRGNEQFF.

In its sample, this clonotype was seen a few times. This chain uses TRBV7-2 with TRBJ2-3, with TRBD1 matching 7 bases. The CDR3 consists of 16 residues. Trimming cost V 5 bases and J 0 bases; bases outside gene matches: 8. Germline V gene data show CDR1 as SGHTA and CDR2 as FQGNSA. CDR3 sequence: CASSPQGETSTDTQYF. Written as DNA, the CDR3 is TGTGCCAGCAGCCCGCAGGGGGAGACTAGCACAGATACGCAGTATTTT.

V is TRBV13 and J is TRBJ2-3, with 11 nucleotides matching TRBD2. CDR1 is PRHDT, CDR2 FYEKMQ, per germline (reference sequence). The CDR3 sequence is 14 residues long. V lost 5 bases and J lost 6; bases outside the gene matches: 4. The CDR3 bases are TGTGCCAGCAGCACGACTAGCGGGAATGATACGCAGTATTTT. It codes for CASSTTSGNDTQYF.

V usage is TRBV6-1 and J usage is TRBJ1-1; maybe TRBD1 (5 bases). The germline V gene has CDR1 MNHNS and CDR2 SASEGT. This CDR3 spans 16 amino acids. Trimming took off 7 bases at V and 6 bases at J, with 24 bases between the two ends. CDR3 DNA: TGTGCCAGCACCCGTACCGTCACAGGCCTAACTTCTGAAGCTTTCTTT. Its protein is CASTRTVTGLTSEAFF.

This clonotype was observed at least ten times. J is TRBJ2-1 and V is TRBV7-3; the match to TRBD1 covers 9 bases. This CDR3 spans 15 amino acids. J gave up 3 bases and V 3 bases, and 3 bases lay outside the gene matches. Germline assignment: CDR1 SGHTA and CDR2 FQGTGA. This CDR3 reads CASSLGQGLYNEQFF. For the CDR3, the DNA is TGTGCCAGCAGCTTGGGACAGGGACTCTACAATGAGCAGTTCTTC.

Many counts were recorded for this clonotype. The chain links TRBV20-1 to TRBJ2-2; 7 bases agree with TRBD2. This CDR3 comprises 14 residues. Trimming at V came to 5 bases and at J to 4 bases, leaving 7 bases not matched to a gene. Germline assignment: CDR1 DFQATT and CDR2 SNEGSKA (reference sequence). CDR3 DNA sequence: TGCAGTGCTTTTAGCGGGCCATTCACCGGGGAGCTGTTTTTT. Protein product: CSAFSGPFTGELFF.